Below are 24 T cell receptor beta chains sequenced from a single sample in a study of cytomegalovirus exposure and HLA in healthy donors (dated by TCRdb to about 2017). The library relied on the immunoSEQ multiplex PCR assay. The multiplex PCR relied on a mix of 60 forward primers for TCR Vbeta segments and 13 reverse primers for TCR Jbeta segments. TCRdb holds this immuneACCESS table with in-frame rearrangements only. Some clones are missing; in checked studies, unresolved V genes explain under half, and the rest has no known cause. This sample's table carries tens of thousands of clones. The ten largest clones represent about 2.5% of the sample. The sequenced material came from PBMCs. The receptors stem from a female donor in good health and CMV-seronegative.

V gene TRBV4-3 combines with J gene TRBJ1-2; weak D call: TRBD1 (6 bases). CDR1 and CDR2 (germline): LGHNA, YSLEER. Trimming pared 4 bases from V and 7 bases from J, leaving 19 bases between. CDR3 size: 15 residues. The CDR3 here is CASSPNPTGLGGYTF. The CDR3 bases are TGCGCCAGCAGCCCTAACCCCACAGGGCTGGGTGGCTACACCTTC.

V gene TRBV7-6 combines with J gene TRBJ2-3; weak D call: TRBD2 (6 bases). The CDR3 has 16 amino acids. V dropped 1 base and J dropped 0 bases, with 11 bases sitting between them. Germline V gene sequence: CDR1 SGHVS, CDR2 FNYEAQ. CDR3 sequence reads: CASSLGSSGSTDTQYF. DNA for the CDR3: TGTGCCAGCAGCTTAGGCAGTAGCGGTAGCACAGATACGCAGTATTTT.

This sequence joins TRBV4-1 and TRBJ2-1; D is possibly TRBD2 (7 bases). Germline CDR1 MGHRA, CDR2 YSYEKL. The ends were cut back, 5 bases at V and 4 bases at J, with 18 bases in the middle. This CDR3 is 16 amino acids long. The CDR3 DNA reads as TGCGCCAGCAGCACTCTCCGGGGGGCGAGATACAATGAGCAGTTCTTC. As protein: CASSTLRGARYNEQFF.

The CDR3 is CASSLTLTGDYNEQFF. CDR3 in DNA: TGTGCCAGCAGCTTAACGTTAACAGGGGACTACAATGAGCAGTTCTTC. V is TRBV7-3 and J is TRBJ2-1; 7 nucleotides agree with TRBD1. Trimming took 0 bases from V and 3 from J; bases not matched to a gene: 5. Germline CDR1 reads SGHTA; CDR2 reads FQGTGA. This CDR3 comprises 16 residues.

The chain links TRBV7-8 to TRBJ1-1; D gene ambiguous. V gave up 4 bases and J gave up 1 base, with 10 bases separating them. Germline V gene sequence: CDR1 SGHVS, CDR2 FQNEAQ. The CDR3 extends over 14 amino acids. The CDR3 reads CASSSDRENTEAFF. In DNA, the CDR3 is TGTGCCAGCAGCTCGGATCGGGAGAACACTGAAGCTTTCTTT.

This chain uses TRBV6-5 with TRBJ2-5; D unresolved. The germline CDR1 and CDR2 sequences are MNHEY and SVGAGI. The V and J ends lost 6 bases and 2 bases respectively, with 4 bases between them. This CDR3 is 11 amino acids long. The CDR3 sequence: CASRRQETQYF. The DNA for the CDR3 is TGTGCCAGCAGGCGTCAAGAGACCCAGTACTTC.

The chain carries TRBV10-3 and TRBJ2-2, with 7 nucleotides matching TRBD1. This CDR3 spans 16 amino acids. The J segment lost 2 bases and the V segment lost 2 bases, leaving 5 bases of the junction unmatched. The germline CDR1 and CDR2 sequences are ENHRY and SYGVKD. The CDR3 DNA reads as TGTGCCATCAGTGAGCCCGGGACAGTTAACACCGGGGAGCTGTTTTTT. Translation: CAISEPGTVNTGELFF.

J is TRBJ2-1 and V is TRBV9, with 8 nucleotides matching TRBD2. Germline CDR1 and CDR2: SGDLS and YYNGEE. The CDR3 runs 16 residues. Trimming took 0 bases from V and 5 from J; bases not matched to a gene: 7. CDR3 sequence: CASSVAPGGRHNEQFF. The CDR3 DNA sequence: TGTGCCAGCAGCGTAGCGCCGGGAGGGAGGCACAATGAGCAGTTCTTC.

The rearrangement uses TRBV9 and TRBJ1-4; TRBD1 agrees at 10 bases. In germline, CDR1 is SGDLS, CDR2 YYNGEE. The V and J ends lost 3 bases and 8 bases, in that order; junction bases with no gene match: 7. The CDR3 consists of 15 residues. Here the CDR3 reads CASSEWDRGREKLFF. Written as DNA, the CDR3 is TGTGCCAGCAGCGAATGGGACAGGGGACGAGAAAAACTGTTTTTT.

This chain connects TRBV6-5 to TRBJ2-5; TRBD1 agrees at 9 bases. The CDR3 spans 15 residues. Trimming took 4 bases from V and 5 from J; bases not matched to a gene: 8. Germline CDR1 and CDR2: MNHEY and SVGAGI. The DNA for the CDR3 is TGTGCCAGCAGTTTTCCGGGACAGGGACACGAGACCCAGTACTTC. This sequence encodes CASSFPGQGHETQYF.

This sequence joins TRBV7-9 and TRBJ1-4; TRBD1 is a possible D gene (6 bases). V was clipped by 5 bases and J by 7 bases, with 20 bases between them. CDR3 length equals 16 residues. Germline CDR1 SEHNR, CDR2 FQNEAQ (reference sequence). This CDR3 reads CASSPQGTIRAEKLFF. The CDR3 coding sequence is TGTGCCAGCAGCCCCCAGGGGACAATTCGGGCTGAAAAACTGTTTTTT.

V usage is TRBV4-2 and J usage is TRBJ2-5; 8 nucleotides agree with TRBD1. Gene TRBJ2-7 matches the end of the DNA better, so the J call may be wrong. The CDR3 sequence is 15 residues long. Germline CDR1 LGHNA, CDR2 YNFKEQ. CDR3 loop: CASSQGQGPTYEQYF. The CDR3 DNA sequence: TGTGCCAGCAGCCAAGGACAGGGGCCGACCTACGAGCAGTACTTC.

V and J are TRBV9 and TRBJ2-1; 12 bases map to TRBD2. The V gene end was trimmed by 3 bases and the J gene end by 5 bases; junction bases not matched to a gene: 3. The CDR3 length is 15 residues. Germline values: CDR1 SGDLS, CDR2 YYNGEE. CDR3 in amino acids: CASSGLAGGNNEQFF. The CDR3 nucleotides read TGTGCCAGCAGCGGCCTAGCGGGGGGGAACAATGAGCAGTTCTTC.

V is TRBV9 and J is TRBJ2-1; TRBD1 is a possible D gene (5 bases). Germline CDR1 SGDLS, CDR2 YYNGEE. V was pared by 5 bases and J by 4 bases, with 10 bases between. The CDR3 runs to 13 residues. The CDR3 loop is CASRGAEYNEQFF. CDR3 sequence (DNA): TGTGCCAGCAGAGGGGCGGAGTACAATGAGCAGTTCTTC.

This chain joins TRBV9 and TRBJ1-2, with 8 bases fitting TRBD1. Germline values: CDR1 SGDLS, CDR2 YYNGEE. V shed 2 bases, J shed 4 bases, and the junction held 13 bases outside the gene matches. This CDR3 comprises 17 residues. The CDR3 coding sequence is TGTGCCAGCAGCGTTTCACCGACAGGGGAGGATGTCTATGGCTACACCTTC. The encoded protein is CASSVSPTGEDVYGYTF.

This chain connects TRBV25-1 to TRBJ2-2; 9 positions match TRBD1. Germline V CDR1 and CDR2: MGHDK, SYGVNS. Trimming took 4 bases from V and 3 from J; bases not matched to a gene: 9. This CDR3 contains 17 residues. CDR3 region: CASSGQTGTGHTGELFF. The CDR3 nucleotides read TGTGCCAGCAGTGGACAAACCGGGACAGGGCACACCGGGGAGCTGTTTTTT.

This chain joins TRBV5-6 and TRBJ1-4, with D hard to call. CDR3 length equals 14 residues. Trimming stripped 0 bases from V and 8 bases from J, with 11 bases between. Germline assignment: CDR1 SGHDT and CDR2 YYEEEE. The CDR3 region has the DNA TGTGCCAGCAGCTTGGCCGGGAGTAGGGAAAAACTGTTTTTT. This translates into CASSLAGSREKLFF.

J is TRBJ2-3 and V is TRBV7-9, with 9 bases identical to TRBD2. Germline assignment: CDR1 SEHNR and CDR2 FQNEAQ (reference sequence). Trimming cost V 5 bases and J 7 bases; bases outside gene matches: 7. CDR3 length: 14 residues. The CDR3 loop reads CASSSSGGKNTQYF. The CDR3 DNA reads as TGTGCCAGCAGCAGTAGCGGGGGTAAGAATACGCAGTATTTT.

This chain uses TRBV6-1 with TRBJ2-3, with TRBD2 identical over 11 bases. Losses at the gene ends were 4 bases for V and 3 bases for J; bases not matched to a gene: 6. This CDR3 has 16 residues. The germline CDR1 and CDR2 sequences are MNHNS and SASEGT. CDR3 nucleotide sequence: TGTGCCAGCAGTGGTCTAGCGGGAGGAGAAACAGATACGCAGTATTTT. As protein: CASSGLAGGETDTQYF.

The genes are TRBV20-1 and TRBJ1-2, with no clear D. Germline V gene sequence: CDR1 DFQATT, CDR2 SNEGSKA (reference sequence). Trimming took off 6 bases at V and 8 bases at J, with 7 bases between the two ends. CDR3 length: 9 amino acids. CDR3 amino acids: CSAARGYTF. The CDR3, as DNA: TGCAGTGCGGCTAGGGGCTACACCTTC.

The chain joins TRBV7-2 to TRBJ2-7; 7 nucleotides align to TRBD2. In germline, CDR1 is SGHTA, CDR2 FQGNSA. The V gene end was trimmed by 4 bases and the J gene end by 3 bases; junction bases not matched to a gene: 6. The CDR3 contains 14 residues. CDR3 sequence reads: CASSYGLDRYEQYF. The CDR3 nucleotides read TGTGCCAGCAGCTACGGACTAGACCGCTACGAGCAGTACTTC.

The CDR3: CASSLRKGGFAGELFF. The DNA for the CDR3 is TGTGCCAGCAGCTTAAGGAAGGGAGGGTTCGCCGGGGAGCTGTTTTTT. The rearrangement uses TRBV5-4 and TRBJ2-2; the match to TRBD2 covers 7 bases. The CDR3 is 16 amino acids. The trim removed 2 bases at V and 6 bases at J, leaving 10 bases unmatched. CDR1 is SGHNT and CDR2 is YYREEE in the germline V gene (reference sequence).

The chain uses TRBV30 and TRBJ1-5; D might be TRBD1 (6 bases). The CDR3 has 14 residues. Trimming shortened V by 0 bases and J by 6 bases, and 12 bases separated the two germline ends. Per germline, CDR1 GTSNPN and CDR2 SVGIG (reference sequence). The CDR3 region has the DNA TGTGCCTGGAGTGTTGATGGGGGGGCTCAGCCCCAGCATTTT. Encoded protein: CAWSVDGGAQPQHF.

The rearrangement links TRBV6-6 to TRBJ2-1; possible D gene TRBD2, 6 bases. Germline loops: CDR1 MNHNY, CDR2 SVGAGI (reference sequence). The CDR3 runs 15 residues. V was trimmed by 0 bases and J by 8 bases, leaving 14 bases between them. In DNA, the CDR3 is TGTGCCAGCAGTTACTCTGAAATGGGGGGTCATGAGCAGTTCTTC. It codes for CASSYSEMGGHEQFF.